This TCR beta chain was documented in a study of CD8+ T cells in alopecia areata (dated by TCRdb to the late 2010s). Context from the whole study: Treated patients were enrolled in an open-label pilot trial of oral tofacitinib at 5 to 10 mg twice daily for moderate-to-severe alopecia areata. Tofacitinib was given for 6 to 18 months, followed by 6 months of follow-up off drug to assess delayed response and recurrence. Disease severity in treated patients was measured with the SALT score, which quantifies the percentage of affected scalp surface area. The study used high-throughput TCRbeta sequencing to examine T cell clonal expansion in alopecia areata, in both the C3H/HeJ mouse model and human patients. On the human side, TCRbeta sequencing was run on scalp tissue and on sorted CD4+ and CD8+ peripheral blood T cells from healthy controls and from alopecia areata patients with either patchy or totalis/universalis disease. Patients on tofacitinib were biopsied at baseline and after 4 and 24 weeks of treatment, and several of the patients also had a later scalp biopsy. Scalp clonality was compared among normal scalp (n=4), patchy alopecia areata scalp (n=8), and alopecia totalis/universalis scalp (n=8). RNA was obtained with the PAXgene miRNA kit for fixed scalp, the miRNeasy kit for PBMCs, and the RNeasy kit for mouse skin. TCRbeta CDR3 regions were amplified by immunoSEQ multiplex PCR using 35 Vbeta forward and 13 Jbeta reverse primers.

Regarding this clone: Its target antigen remains unknown. Nothing much larger sits one base from this clone, and base qualities are not available.

Study-level results and caveats: TCR sequences shared between patients were less clear than in mice, possibly partly because of HLA diversity in the patient population. Compared with normal scalp, lesional scalp, particularly in alopecia totalis/universalis, had higher clonality and more expanded CD8+ clones, which suggests antigenic drive. Unlike mouse skin, which is dominated by gammadelta T cells, normal human skin has resident alphabeta T cells that are also sequenced, and this complicates analysis of the scalp TCR repertoire. Tofacitinib significantly lowered scalp clonality and the number of expanded CD8+ clones among the top 100 scalp clones. Many expanded lesional clones were found to persist in scalp and blood during tofacitinib treatment, and relapse after treatment cessation may be partly explained by this persistence. The treated cohort was small, with a single nonresponder, so links between baseline CD8+ expansion and response need larger studies.

For CDR1 and CDR2, the germline V gene (reference sequence) lists MNHEY and SMNVEV. The CDR3 sequence holds 11 residues, the cysteine and phenylalanine included. Only CDR3 DNA remains: 33 bases, in frame from the first base. The junction shows trimming of 4 bases on V and 6 bases on J, plus 7 bases between the germline ends. To prepare the library, the immunoSEQ multiplex PCR assay was applied. To provide template for TCR sequencing, every sample had RNA extracted and reverse transcribed into cDNA. SuperScript III was used for first-strand cDNA synthesis, primed with a 2:1 mix of oligo-dT and random hexamers. A synthetic immune receptor repertoire was used to measure amplification bias, and any remaining bias was corrected computationally. Under the source paper's analysis protocol: Raw reads were preprocessed to remove errors, and CDR3 was defined according to IMGT conventions as the region from the conserved cysteine to phenylalanine. Clonality was computed as 1 minus the Shannon entropy, with the entropy normalized by log2 of the number of productive unique TCRs. CD4 or CD8 identity of scalp clones was inferred by cross-referencing scalp TCRbeta sequences with sorted blood CD4 and CD8 repertoires. The clones in this table, taken by TCRdb from immuneACCESS, are in-frame only. Not every clone is retained; where verified, under half of the shortfall comes from an unresolved V gene, and the cause of the rest is unknown. V and J calls and clone size are as listed in that table; D and trimming were resolved from the DNA. The table for this sample lists about 140,000 clones; more than 85% of them were counted only once. The top ten constitute approximately 13% of the sample.

This specimen's time point label, interpreted: less than five weeks on oral tofacitinib. The sample's treatment or condition label is to be understood as: oral pan-JAK inhibitor, 5-10 mg twice daily. Lesional scalp punch biopsies and peripheral blood were collected from alopecia areata patients. PBMCs were separated by density centrifugation and stained for CD3, CD4 and CD8, after which CD4+ and CD8+ T cells were sorted on a FACSAria. The source material was CD8+ T cells sorted from blood, sampled at week 4, from a patient treated with tofacitinib. The rearranged chain carries TRBV27 and TRBJ2-7; there is no confident call for the D gene. The clonotype comes from a human donor with alopecia areata. The CDR3 region: CASSSIGEQYF. The sequence in DNA is TGTGCCAGCAGTTCAATCGGCGAGCAGTACTTC.